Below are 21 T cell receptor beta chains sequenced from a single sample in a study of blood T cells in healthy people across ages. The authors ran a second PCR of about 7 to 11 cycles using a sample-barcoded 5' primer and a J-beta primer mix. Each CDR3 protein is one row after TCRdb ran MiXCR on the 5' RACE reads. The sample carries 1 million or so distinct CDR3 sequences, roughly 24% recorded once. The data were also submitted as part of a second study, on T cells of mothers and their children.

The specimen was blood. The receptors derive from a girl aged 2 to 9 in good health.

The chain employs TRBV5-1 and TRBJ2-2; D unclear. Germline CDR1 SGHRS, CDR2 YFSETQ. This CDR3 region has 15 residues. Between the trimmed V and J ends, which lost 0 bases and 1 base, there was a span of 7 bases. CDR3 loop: CASSLERLNTGELFF. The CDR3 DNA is TGCGCCAGCAGCTTGGAACGGCTGAACACCGGGGAGCTGTTTTTT.

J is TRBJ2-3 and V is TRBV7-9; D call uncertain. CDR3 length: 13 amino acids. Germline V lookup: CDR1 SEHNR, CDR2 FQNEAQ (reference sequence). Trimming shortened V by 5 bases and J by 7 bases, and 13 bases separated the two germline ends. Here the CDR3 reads CASSPESIHTQYF. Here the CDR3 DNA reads TGTGCCAGCAGCCCTGAGTCGATTCATACGCAGTATTTT.

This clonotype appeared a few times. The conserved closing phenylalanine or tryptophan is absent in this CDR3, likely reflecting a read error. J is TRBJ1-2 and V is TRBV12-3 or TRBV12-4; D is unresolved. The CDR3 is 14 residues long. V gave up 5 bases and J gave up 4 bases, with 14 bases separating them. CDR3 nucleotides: TGTGCCAGCAGTCTTCGGACGGGATTCTATGGCTACACCCTC. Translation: CASSLRTGFYGYTL.

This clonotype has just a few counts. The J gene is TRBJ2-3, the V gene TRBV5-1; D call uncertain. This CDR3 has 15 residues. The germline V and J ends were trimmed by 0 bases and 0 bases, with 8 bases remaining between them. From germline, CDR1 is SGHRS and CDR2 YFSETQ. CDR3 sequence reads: CASSLEARSTDTQYF. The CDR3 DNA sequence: TGCGCCAGCAGCTTGGAAGCCCGGAGCACAGATACGCAGTATTTT.

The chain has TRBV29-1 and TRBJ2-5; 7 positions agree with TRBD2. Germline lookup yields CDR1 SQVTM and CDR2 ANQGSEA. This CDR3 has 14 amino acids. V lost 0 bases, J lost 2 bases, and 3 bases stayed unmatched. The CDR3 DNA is TGCAGCGTTGAAGATATCGGGGGGCAAGAGACCCAGTACTTC. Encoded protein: CSVEDIGGQETQYF.

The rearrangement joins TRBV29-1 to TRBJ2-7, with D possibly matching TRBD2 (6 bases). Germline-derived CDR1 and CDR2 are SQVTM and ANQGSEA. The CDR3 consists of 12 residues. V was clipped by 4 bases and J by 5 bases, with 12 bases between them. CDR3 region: CSVARGTHEQYF. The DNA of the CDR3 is TGCAGCGTTGCCCGGGGGACGCACGAGCAGTACTTC.

CDR3 loop: CSASELGALSNQPQHF. The DNA for the CDR3 is TGCAGTGCCAGTGAACTTGGAGCCCTTAGCAATCAGCCCCAGCATTTT. The V and J genes are TRBV20-1 and TRBJ1-5, with D hard to call. CDR1 and CDR2 from the germline V gene are DFQATT and SNEGSKA (reference sequence). This CDR3 comprises 16 residues. The ends were cut back, 6 bases at V and 0 bases at J, with 18 bases in the middle.

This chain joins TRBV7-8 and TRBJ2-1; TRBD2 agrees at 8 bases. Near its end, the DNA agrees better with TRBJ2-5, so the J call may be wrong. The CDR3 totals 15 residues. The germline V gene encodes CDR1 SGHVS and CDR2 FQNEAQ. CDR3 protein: CASSPGTRVQETQYF. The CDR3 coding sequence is TGTGCCAGCAGCCCCGGGACTAGGGTTCAAGAGACCCAGTACTTC.

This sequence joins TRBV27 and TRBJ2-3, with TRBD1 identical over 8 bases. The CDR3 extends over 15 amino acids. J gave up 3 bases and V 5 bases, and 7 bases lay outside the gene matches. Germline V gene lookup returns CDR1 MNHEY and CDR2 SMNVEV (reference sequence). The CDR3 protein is CASSPQGAGTDTQYF. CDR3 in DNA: TGTGCCAGCAGTCCTCAGGGGGCCGGGACAGATACGCAGTATTTT.

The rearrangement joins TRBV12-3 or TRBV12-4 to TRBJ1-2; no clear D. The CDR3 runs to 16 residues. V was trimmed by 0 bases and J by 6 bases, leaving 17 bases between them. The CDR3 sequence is CASSLADGEGLDGYTF. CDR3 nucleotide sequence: TGTGCCAGCAGTTTAGCCGACGGAGAAGGACTGGATGGCTACACCTTC.

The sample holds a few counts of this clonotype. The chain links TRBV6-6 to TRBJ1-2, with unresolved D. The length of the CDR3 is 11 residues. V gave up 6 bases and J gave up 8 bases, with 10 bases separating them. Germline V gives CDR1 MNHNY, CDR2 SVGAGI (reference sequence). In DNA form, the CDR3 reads TGTGCCAGCAGAATTAATTTGGGCTACACCTTC. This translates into CASRINLGYTF.

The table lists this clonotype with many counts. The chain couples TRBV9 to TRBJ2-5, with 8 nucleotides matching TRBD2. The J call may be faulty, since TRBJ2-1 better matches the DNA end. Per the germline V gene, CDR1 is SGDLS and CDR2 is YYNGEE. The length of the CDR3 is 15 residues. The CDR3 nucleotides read TGTGCCAGCAGCGTAGAAGCGGGGGACGGGATAGAGCAGTTCTTC. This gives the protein CASSVEAGDGIEQFF.

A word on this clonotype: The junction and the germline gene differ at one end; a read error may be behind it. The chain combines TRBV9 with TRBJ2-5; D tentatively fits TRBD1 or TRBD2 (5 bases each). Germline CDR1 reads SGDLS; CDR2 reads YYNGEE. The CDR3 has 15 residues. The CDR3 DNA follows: TGTGTCAGCAGCGTAGCAGCGGACCCAGGGGAGACCCAGTACTTC. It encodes CVSSVAADPGETQYF.

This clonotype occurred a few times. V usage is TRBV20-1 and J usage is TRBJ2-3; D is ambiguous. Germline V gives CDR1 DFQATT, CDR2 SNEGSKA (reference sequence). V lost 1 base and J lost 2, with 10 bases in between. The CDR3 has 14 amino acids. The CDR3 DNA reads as TGCAGTGCTAGAGGGGTGCGGACCACAGATACGCAGTATTTT. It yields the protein CSARGVRTTDTQYF.

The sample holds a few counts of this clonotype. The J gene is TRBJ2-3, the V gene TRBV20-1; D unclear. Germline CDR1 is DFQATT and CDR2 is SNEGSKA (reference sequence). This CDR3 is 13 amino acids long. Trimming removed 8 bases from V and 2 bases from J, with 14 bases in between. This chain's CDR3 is CSLFDSITDTQYF. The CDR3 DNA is TGCAGTCTATTCGACTCGATCACAGATACGCAGTATTTT.

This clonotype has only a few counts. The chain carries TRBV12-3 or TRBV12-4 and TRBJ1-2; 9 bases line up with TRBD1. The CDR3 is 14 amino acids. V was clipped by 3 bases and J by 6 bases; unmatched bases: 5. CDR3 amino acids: CASSFRQGGNGYTF. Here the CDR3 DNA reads TGTGCCAGCAGTTTCCGACAGGGGGGAAATGGCTACACCTTC.

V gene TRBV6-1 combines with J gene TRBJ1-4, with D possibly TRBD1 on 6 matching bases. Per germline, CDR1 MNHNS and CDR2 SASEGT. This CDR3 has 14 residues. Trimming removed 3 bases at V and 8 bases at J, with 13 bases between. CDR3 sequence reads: CASSEETGQEKLFF. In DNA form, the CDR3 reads TGTGCCAGCAGTGAGGAGACAGGACAGGAAAAACTGTTTTTT.

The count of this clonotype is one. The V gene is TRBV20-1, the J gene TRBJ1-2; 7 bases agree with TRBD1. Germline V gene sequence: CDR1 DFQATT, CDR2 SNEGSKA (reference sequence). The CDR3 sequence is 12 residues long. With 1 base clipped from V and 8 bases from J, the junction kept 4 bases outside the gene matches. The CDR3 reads CSARGQGDGYTF. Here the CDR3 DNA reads TGCAGTGCTAGAGGACAGGGCGACGGCTACACCTTC.

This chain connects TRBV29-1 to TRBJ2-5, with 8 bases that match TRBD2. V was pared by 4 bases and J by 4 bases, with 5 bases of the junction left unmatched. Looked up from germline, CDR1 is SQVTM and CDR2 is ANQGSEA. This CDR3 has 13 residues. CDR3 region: CSVVSGRGETQYF. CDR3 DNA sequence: TGCAGCGTTGTGAGCGGGAGAGGAGAGACCCAGTACTTC.

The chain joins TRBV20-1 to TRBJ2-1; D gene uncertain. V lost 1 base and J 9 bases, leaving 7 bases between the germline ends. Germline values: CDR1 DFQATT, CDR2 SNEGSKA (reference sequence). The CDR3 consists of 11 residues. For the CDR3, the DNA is TGCAGTGCTAGAGGCGCGAGTGAGCAGTTCTTC. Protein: CSARGASEQFF.

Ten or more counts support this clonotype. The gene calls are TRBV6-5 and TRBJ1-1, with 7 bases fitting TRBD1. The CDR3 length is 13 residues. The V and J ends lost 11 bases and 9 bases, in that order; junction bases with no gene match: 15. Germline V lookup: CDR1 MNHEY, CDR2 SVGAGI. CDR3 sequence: CAVFLEGARKAFF. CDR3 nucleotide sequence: TGTGCCGTCTTCCTGGAGGGGGCAAGGAAAGCTTTCTTT.